This is a list of T cell receptor beta chains from one sample in a study of blood T cell repertoires in COVID-19. Assay: immunoSEQ multiplex PCR; the TCRdb copy retains only in-frame clones and omits some. This sample has 200,000 or so clones, with 82% found just once. Sequences were obtained from peripheral blood. All receptors derive from a human donor with acute or convalescent COVID-19. The donor label of this sample is uncertain. The CDR3 runs from the conserved cysteine through the conserved F or W. D genes are given only for firm matches.

D gene: TRBD2
V gene: TRBV15
J gene: TRBJ2-1
CDR3 DNA: TGTGCCACCAGCCTTAAGAGCGGGAGGAATGATGAGCAGTTCTTC
CDR3 protein: CATSLKSGRNDEQFF

D gene: .
V gene: TRBV5-4
J gene: TRBJ1-6
CDR3 DNA: TGTGCCAGCAGTCGTCCGGGGAGGGGGGAGAATTCACCCCTCCACTTT
CDR3 protein: CASSRPGRGENSPLHF

D gene: .
V gene: TRBV7-2
J gene: TRBJ2-7
CDR3 DNA: TGTGCCAGCAGACCGAGCGGGCTATACGAGCAGTACTTC
CDR3 protein: CASRPSGLYEQYF

D gene: .
V gene: TRBV6-2/TRBV6-3
J gene: TRBJ1-2
CDR3 DNA: TGTGCCAGCAGTTACGGCCAGAACTATGGCTACACCTTC
CDR3 protein: CASSYGQNYGYTF

D gene: .
V gene: TRBV7-8
J gene: TRBJ1-4
CDR3 DNA: TGTGCCAGCAGCCGAGACAGCCGTAATGAAAAACTGTTTTTT
CDR3 protein: CASSRDSRNEKLFF

D gene: .
V gene: TRBV11-3
J gene: TRBJ1-1
CDR3 DNA: TGTGCCAGCAGCGGGGGCCGGAACACTGAAGCTTTCTTT
CDR3 protein: CASSGGRNTEAFF

D gene: TRBD2
V gene: TRBV24-1
J gene: TRBJ2-2
CDR3 DNA: TGTGCCACCAGTGATTTAGCGGGAGGGCCGAACGGGGAGCTGTTTTTT
CDR3 protein: CATSDLAGGPNGELFF

D gene: TRBD1
V gene: TRBV13
J gene: TRBJ2-2
CDR3 DNA: TGTGCCAGCAGCATCTACGACAGGGGGAACACCGGGGAGCTGTTTTTT
CDR3 protein: CASSIYDRGNTGELFF

D gene: .
V gene: TRBV7-3
J gene: TRBJ2-3
CDR3 DNA: TGTGCCAGCAGCTCGGACTCCACCACAGATACGCAGTATTTT
CDR3 protein: CASSSDSTTDTQYF

D gene: TRBD1
V gene: TRBV3-1/TRBV3-2
J gene: TRBJ2-2
CDR3 DNA: TGTGCCAGCAGCCCCCGGGACAGGGGAACCGGGGAGCTGTTTTTT
CDR3 protein: CASSPRDRGTGELFF

D gene: .
V gene: TRBV7-2
J gene: TRBJ1-2
CDR3 DNA: TGTGCCAGCAGCTTAGCCGGGGCTAACTATGGCTACACCTTC
CDR3 protein: CASSLAGANYGYTF

D gene: .
V gene: TRBV5-4
J gene: TRBJ2-5
CDR3 DNA: TGTGCCAGCAGCACGGGAAGTTACCAAGAGACCCAGTACTTC
CDR3 protein: CASSTGSYQETQYF

D gene: .
V gene: TRBV28
J gene: TRBJ1-1
CDR3 DNA: TGTGCCAGCAGCCCCACGGGTAGCGGGAACACTGAAGCTTTCTTT
CDR3 protein: CASSPTGSGNTEAFF

D gene: TRBD2
V gene: TRBV3-1/TRBV3-2
J gene: TRBJ2-1
CDR3 DNA: TGTGCCAGCAGCCTCCCGGGACTAGCGGGAGTAAGTGAGCAGTTCTTC
CDR3 protein: CASSLPGLAGVSEQFF